This T cell receptor (beta chain) was documented in a study of cytomegalovirus exposure and HLA in healthy donors. 13 Jbeta primers and 60 Vbeta primers were used for the PCR. TCRdb's copy holds only in-frame clones and misses some; the assay was immunoSEQ multiplex PCR. This table holds 110,000 or so clones, around 81% found once. This CDR3 contains 14 residues. Trimming cost V 6 bases and J 4 bases; bases outside gene matches: 7. Germline CDR1 and CDR2: SNHLY and FYNNEI. Sequencing was done on a sample of PBMCs. This rearrangement joins TRBV2 to TRBJ1-1, with 8 bases that match TRBD1. The source is a woman under 40 in good health and CMV-seronegative. The CDR3 coding sequence is TGTGCCAGCAGCCTGACAGGGGTGATCACTGAAGCTTTCTTT. This encodes CASSLTGVITEAFF.